Below, 21 T cell receptor beta chains from the same sample are listed, as sequenced in a study of T cells in Graves' hyperthyroidism and ophthalmopathy. Template material for amplifying TCR beta CDR3 regions consisted of RNA transcripts. RT-PCR in the first round (using the HTBI primer set) targeted the TCR CDR3. TCRdb independently ran MiXCR on the multiplex PCR reads; one entry per CDR3 protein. The data show approximately 590,000 distinct CDR3 sequences, approximately 14% seen once. The sequencing input was blood. The receptors originated from a woman under 40 with Graves' hyperthyroidism.

The genes are TRBV29-1 and TRBJ2-1; D possibly corresponds to TRBD2 (6 bases). Germline loops: CDR1 SQVTM, CDR2 ANQGSEA. V lost 7 bases, J lost 0 bases, and 16 bases lay in between. CDR3 length: 15 residues. The CDR3 region has the DNA TGCAGCGCCTATGGCGGGGAGGTCTCCTACAATGAGCAGTTCTTC. It is translated as CSAYGGEVSYNEQFF.

This clonotype was seen only a few times. The chain combines TRBV9 with TRBJ2-1, with 10 bases aligning to TRBD2. CDR3 length: 17 residues. The J segment lost 2 bases and the V segment lost 0 bases, leaving 5 bases of the junction unmatched. From germline, CDR1 is SGDLS and CDR2 YYNGEE. CDR3 DNA: TGTGCCAGCAGCGTAGATGTAGCGGGAGGAACCTACAATGAGCAGTTCTTC. Protein sequence: CASSVDVAGGTYNEQFF.

This clonotype has a count of ten or more. This chain links TRBV25-1 with TRBJ2-2; D is possibly TRBD1 (6 bases). The CDR3 is 16 residues long. Trimming stripped 3 bases from V and 0 bases from J, with 11 bases between. Germline V gives CDR1 MGHDK, CDR2 SYGVNS. CDR3 nucleotide sequence: TGTGCCAGCAGTGATTTGACAGGCGCGAACACCGGGGAGCTGTTTTTT. Encoded protein: CASSDLTGANTGELFF.

The rearrangement uses TRBV19 and TRBJ2-6; 9 bases match TRBD1. The CDR3 sequence is 17 residues long. Trimming cost V 5 bases and J 4 bases; bases outside gene matches: 9. Germline CDR1 reads LNHDA; CDR2 reads SQIVND (reference sequence). The CDR3 DNA sequence: TGTGCCAGTAGTTCCCGGACAGGGGATTCCGGGGCCAACGTCCTGACTTTC. This translates into CASSSRTGDSGANVLTF.

This clonotype appeared many times. V is TRBV15 and J is TRBJ2-7; TRBD1 agrees at 8 bases. Unmatched junction bases numbered 6, after V lost 4 bases and J lost 4 bases. The CDR3 extends over 14 amino acids. CDR1 and CDR2 (germline): LNHNV, YYDKDF (reference sequence). This CDR3 is CATSTAGGGYEQYF. The CDR3 region has the DNA TGTGCCACCAGCACAGCAGGGGGCGGGTACGAGCAGTACTTC. Full variable domain (outside the CDR3, taken from reference TRBV15 and TRBJ2-7): DAMVIQNPRYQVTQFGKPVTLSCSQTLNHNVMYWYQQKSSQAPKLLFHYYDKDFNNEADTPDNFQSRRPNTSFCFLDIRSPGLGDTAMYLCATSTAGGGYEQYFGPGTRLTVT.

This clonotype was picked up many times. The rearrangement links TRBV5-1 to TRBJ1-2, with D maybe TRBD1 (6 bases). Germline-derived CDR1 and CDR2 are SGHRS and YFSETQ. V dropped 2 bases and J dropped 6 bases, with 14 bases sitting between them. The CDR3 contains 14 residues. This CDR3 reads CASSFKGVMDGYTF. DNA for the CDR3: TGCGCCAGCAGCTTCAAGGGGGTAATGGATGGCTACACCTTC.

Worth noting for this clonotype: Being one base from a much bigger clone, this may be a read error. The chain uses TRBV2 and TRBJ1-2; tentatively, D is TRBD1 (6 bases). CDR3 length: 13 residues. V was cut by 8 bases and J by 4 bases, with 14 bases left in between. The germline gives CDR1 SNHLY, CDR2 FYNNEI. CDR3 residues: CASGDGQSYGYTF. The CDR3 nucleotides read TGTGCCAGCGGGGACGGACAGAGCTATGGCTACACCTTC.

At least ten counts were recorded for this clonotype. CDR3 loop: CASSPSALNYGYTF. In DNA form, the CDR3 reads TGTGCCAGCTCACCCTCTGCACTTAACTATGGCTACACCTTC. This chain uses TRBV18 with TRBJ1-2; no reliable D call. V was shortened by 3 bases and J by 1 base, with 9 bases between the two germline ends. This CDR3 contains 14 residues. CDR1 KGHSH and CDR2 LQKENI come from the germline V gene.

This clonotype was seen a few times. This chain links TRBV11-3 with TRBJ2-5, with D unresolved. This CDR3 contains 14 residues. Germline loops: CDR1 SGHNT, CDR2 YENEEA. Trimming took off 5 bases at V and 7 bases at J, with 17 bases between the two ends. In nucleotides, the CDR3 is TGTGCCAGCAGCCCCGGTGGGATTCTGGGGACCCAGTACTTC. As protein: CASSPGGILGTQYF.

This clonotype was detected once. The chain links TRBV4-2 to TRBJ2-3; TRBD2 matches at 10 bases. Germline CDR1 LGHNA, CDR2 YNFKEQ. The CDR3 is 16 amino acids. Trimming removed 5 bases from V and 4 bases from J; junction bases left unmatched: 9. The CDR3 DNA reads TGTGCCAGCAGCTCTCTAGCGGGAGATGGGTCAGATACGCAGTATTTT. Its translation: CASSSLAGDGSDTQYF.

This clonotype has at least ten counts. The J gene is TRBJ1-2, the V gene TRBV28; D might be TRBD1 (5 bases). CDR3 length: 16 residues. The V gene's germline CDR1 is MDHEN and CDR2 SYDVKM. The V and J ends lost 2 bases and 5 bases respectively, with 18 bases between them. The CDR3 here is CASSLVGAQLLYGYTF. CDR3 DNA: TGTGCCAGCAGTTTAGTCGGGGCGCAGCTATTGTATGGCTACACCTTC.

The chain combines TRBV7-2 with TRBJ2-3, with 12 bases that match TRBD2. The CDR3 is 19 residues long. The ends lost 1 base at V and 2 bases at J; junction bases unmatched: 10. Germline CDR1 reads SGHTA; CDR2 reads FQGNSA. The CDR3 region is CASSLVALAGGPDTDTQYF. CDR3 nucleotides: TGTGCCAGCAGCTTAGTGGCCCTAGCGGGAGGGCCGGACACAGATACGCAGTATTTT. Full variable domain (missing parts from reference TRBV7-2 and TRBJ2-3): GAGVSQSPSNKVTEKGKDVELRCDPISGHTALYWYRQSLGQGLEFLIYFQGNSAPDKSGLPSDRFSAERTGGSVSTLTIQRTQQEDSAVYLCASSLVALAGGPDTDTQYFGPGTRLTVL.

The rearrangement links TRBV12-3 or TRBV12-4 to TRBJ2-7, with 8 bases fitting TRBD2. This CDR3 is built from 14 residues. The junction had 9 bases not matched to a gene; V was cut back by 5 bases and J by 6 bases. The CDR3 coding sequence is TGTGCCAGCAGTCCGGGGGGGCCTCTAGGCGAGCAGTACTTC. Its protein product is CASSPGGPLGEQYF.

Ten or more counts support this clonotype. The rearrangement uses TRBV24-1 and TRBJ2-5; TRBD2 matches 10 bases. Germline V gene data show CDR1 as KGHDR and CDR2 as SFDVKD. The CDR3 is made up of 16 amino acids. The V gene end was trimmed by 2 bases and the J gene end by 5 bases; junction bases not matched to a gene: 7. The CDR3 sequence is CATSDSSGRADETQYF. CDR3 sequence (DNA): TGTGCCACCAGTGATTCCAGCGGGAGGGCCGACGAGACCCAGTACTTC.

Many counts were recorded for this clonotype. This chain joins TRBV28 and TRBJ2-7; D gene unclear. The V end was cut by 3 bases, the J end by 4 bases, with 7 bases between. Germline V gene sequence: CDR1 MDHEN, CDR2 SYDVKM. The CDR3 covers 12 residues. The CDR3 region has the DNA TGTGCCAGCAGTTTTTCAGAATACGAGCAGTACTTC. Translated, it gives CASSFSEYEQYF.

The chain couples TRBV29-1 to TRBJ2-1, with 11 bases identical to TRBD2. CDR1 SQVTM and CDR2 ANQGSEA come from the germline V gene. This CDR3 spans 16 amino acids. V dropped 4 bases and J dropped 7; count of bases not matched to a gene: 12. This chain's CDR3 is CSVATSGSFLLNEQFF. CDR3 nucleotide sequence: TGCAGCGTTGCCACTAGCGGGAGTTTTTTGTTAAATGAGCAGTTCTTC.

The CDR3 spells CASIPVPDGYEQYF. The CDR3 region has the DNA TGTGCCAGCATTCCCGTTCCAGACGGCTACGAGCAGTACTTC. J is TRBJ2-7 and V is TRBV12-3 or TRBV12-4; D ambiguous. The CDR3 is made up of 14 amino acids. Trimming stripped 7 bases from V and 3 bases from J, with 16 bases between.

This clonotype was seen more than once but under ten times. The CDR3 DNA reads TGTGCCAGCAGTTACTCGGCAGGGGTCACTGAAGCTTTCTTT. Amino acids: CASSYSAGVTEAFF. The chain uses TRBV6-2 or TRBV6-3 and TRBJ1-1; tentative D call: TRBD1 (6 bases). V dropped 0 bases and J dropped 4 bases, with 9 bases sitting between them. The CDR3 is made up of 14 amino acids. Per the germline V gene, CDR1 is MNHEY and CDR2 is SVGEGT.

V is TRBV9 and J is TRBJ1-5; D unclear. Germline loops: CDR1 SGDLS, CDR2 YYNGEE. This CDR3 contains 14 residues. Trimming pared 0 bases from V and 0 bases from J, leaving 4 bases between. CDR3 protein: CASSVESSNQPQHF. The CDR3 bases are TGTGCCAGCAGCGTAGAGAGTAGCAATCAGCCCCAGCATTTT.

V usage is TRBV24-1 and J usage is TRBJ2-5, with a weak D call TRBD1 (5 bases). This CDR3 contains 14 residues. V lost 9 bases and J 2 bases, leaving 15 bases between the germline ends. CDR1 KGHDR and CDR2 SFDVKD come from the germline V gene. CDR3 bases: TGTGCCACCGCAGGAGCGACAGCGCAAGAGACCCAGTACTTC. It encodes CATAGATAQETQYF.

This clonotype was seen ten or more times. The CDR3 DNA follows: TGTGCCAGCAGCTTAGCCGGGACCCAGTACTTC. Translating it yields CASSLAGTQYF. The rearrangement uses TRBV11-2 and TRBJ2-5; D is unclear. Trimming pared 1 base from V and 7 bases from J, leaving 4 bases between. From germline, CDR1 is SGHAT and CDR2 FQNNGV. The CDR3 is made up of 11 amino acids.